One sample yielded the 9 T cell receptor beta chains listed below, sequenced in a study of T-cell reconstitution after alpha-beta-depleted transplantation in children (dated by TCRdb to the mid-2010s). Libraries were constructed by PCR. Sequencing used an Illumina HiSeq 2500. To normalize quantification of the TCRbeta repertoire, the TCR libraries were built with molecular barcoding that relied on unique molecular identifiers. TCRdb passed the public sequencing reads through fastp at Q25 and MiXCR, retaining productive beta sequences. A single entry per CDR3 protein holds the most common genes and DNA from its merged rows. Counted in this sample were roughly 200,000 distinct CDR3 sequences; roughly a tenth of them appeared once. Approximately 6.6% of the sample lies in the top ten. Sequencing used PBMCs from the stem cell graft donor, obtained from the stem cell graft. Receptor source: a human donor who donated a stem cell graft to a child with acute lymphoblastic leukemia.

This clonotype was counted at least ten times. The chain is built from TRBV5-1 and TRBJ1-1; TRBD1 is a possible D gene (5 bases). V was shortened by 2 bases and J by 5 bases, with 13 bases between the two germline ends. CDR3 length: 14 residues. The V gene's germline CDR1 is SGHRS and CDR2 YFSETQ. This CDR3 is CASSFRQGETEAFF. The CDR3 DNA reads TGCGCCAGCAGCTTTAGGCAGGGTGAAACTGAAGCTTTCTTT.

This clonotype was picked up a small number of times. This rearrangement joins TRBV6-1 to TRBJ2-1; 9 bases match TRBD1. The germline V gene has CDR1 MNHNS and CDR2 SASEGT. This CDR3 region has 15 residues. V shed 6 bases, J shed 6 bases, and the junction held 9 bases outside the gene matches. The DNA of the CDR3 is TGTGCCAGCAGACTAGACCGGGACAGGGTCAATGAGCAGTTCTTC. Protein sequence: CASRLDRDRVNEQFF.

This chain connects TRBV20-1 to TRBJ1-3; tentatively, D is TRBD1 (5 bases). Germline V gene lookup returns CDR1 DFQATT and CDR2 SNEGSKA (reference sequence). Trimming removed 3 bases from V and 8 bases from J, with 11 bases in between. The CDR3 spans 12 residues. The CDR3 spells CSARRGGDTIYF. The CDR3 DNA is TGCAGTGCTAGGAGGGGTGGGGACACCATATATTTT.

This clonotype was counted many times. V is TRBV7-9 and J is TRBJ2-1, with a tentative D call TRBD2 (5 bases). Trimming removed 5 bases at V and 7 bases at J, with 15 bases between. The CDR3 extends over 14 amino acids. The germline gives CDR1 SEHNR, CDR2 FQNEAQ (reference sequence). The CDR3 DNA reads TGTGCCAGCAGCCCCACCGGGGTAAGAAATGAGCAGTTCTTC. This encodes CASSPTGVRNEQFF.

This clonotype was seen many times. The chain couples TRBV2 to TRBJ2-7; 9 nucleotides line up with TRBD1. Germline CDR1 SNHLY, CDR2 FYNNEI. With 5 bases clipped from V and 1 base from J, the junction kept 6 bases outside the gene matches. The CDR3 runs 15 residues. DNA for the CDR3: TGTGCCAGCAGTTACTCCGGGACAGGGTCCTACGAGCAGTACTTC. Translating gives CASSYSGTGSYEQYF.

This clonotype has ten or more counts. The chain joins TRBV2 to TRBJ2-2, with D possibly being TRBD2 (6 bases). This CDR3 has 14 residues. Germline V gene sequence: CDR1 SNHLY, CDR2 FYNNEI. Trimming pared 10 bases from V and 2 bases from J, leaving 14 bases between. The CDR3 region is CATPGVFNTGELFF. In DNA form, the CDR3 reads TGTGCCACTCCGGGGGTCTTTAACACCGGGGAGCTGTTTTTT.

This clonotype was observed many times. The chain has TRBV7-9 and TRBJ2-4, with TRBD2 matching 9 bases. Germline V lookup: CDR1 SEHNR, CDR2 FQNEAQ (reference sequence). CDR3 length: 14 amino acids. V lost 0 bases and J lost 12; bases outside the gene matches: 6. The CDR3 nucleotides are TGTGCCAGCAGCTTAGCAAGGCTAGCGGGGAATCAGTACTTC. The encoded protein is CASSLARLAGNQYF.

In its sample, this clonotype was seen many times. The chain recombines TRBV5-1 with TRBJ2-2; TRBD2 matches at 9 bases. CDR1 is SGHRS, CDR2 YFSETQ, per germline. V was pared by 0 bases and J by 8 bases, with 5 bases of the junction left unmatched. This CDR3 has 15 amino acids. The CDR3 DNA follows: TGCGCCAGCAGCTTGGTGACTAGCGGTACGGGGGAGCTGTTTTTT. As protein: CASSLVTSGTGELFF.

The sample holds a few counts of this clonotype. The rearrangement uses TRBV5-6 and TRBJ1-4; TRBD1 matches 9 bases. The ends lost 5 bases at V and 10 bases at J; junction bases unmatched: 12. The CDR3 extends over 15 amino acids. Germline-derived CDR1 and CDR2 are SGHDT and YYEEEE. CDR3 coding DNA: TGTGCCAGCAGGCGTCGACAGGGGGGCCTTGGAAAACTGTTTTTT. Its protein product is CASRRRQGGLGKLFF.